What follows are 26 T cell receptor beta chains derived from one specimen sequenced in a study of cytomegalovirus exposure and HLA in healthy donors. Clones were read by immunoSEQ multiplex PCR, and TCRdb kept only the in-frame ones, dropping some. The sample has 85,000 to 130,000 clones; less than 90% are singletons. Material: PBMCs. The receptors shown here come from a woman aged 18-29 years in good health and CMV-seropositive.

The chain is built from TRBV29-1 and TRBJ1-2; 8 bases line up with TRBD1. CDR1 SQVTM and CDR2 ANQGSEA come from the germline V gene. J was trimmed by 3 bases and V by 1 base; bases with no gene match: 4. The CDR3 sequence is 14 residues long. The CDR3 reads CSVEASDRDYGYTF. The CDR3 nucleotides are TGCAGCGTTGAAGCTTCGGACAGGGACTATGGCTACACCTTC. The full variable domain, completed using reference TRBV29-1 and TRBJ1-2, is SAVISQKPSRDICQRGTSLTIQCQVDSQVTMMFWYRQQPGQSLTLIATANQGSEATYESGFVIDKFPISRPNLTFSTLTVSNMSPEDSSIYLCSVEASDRDYGYTFGSGTRLTVV.

The rearrangement links TRBV28 to TRBJ1-5, with a weak D call TRBD1 (5 bases). Per the germline V gene, CDR1 is MDHEN and CDR2 is SYDVKM. The CDR3 covers 14 residues. The germline V and J ends were trimmed by 2 bases and 6 bases, with 11 bases remaining between them. The CDR3 loop is CASSLGQGGQPQHF. For the CDR3, the DNA is TGTGCCAGCAGTTTAGGGCAGGGAGGTCAGCCCCAGCATTTT. The full variable domain, rest sourced from reference TRBV28 and TRBJ1-5, is DVKVTQSSRYLVKRTGEKVFLECVQDMDHENMFWYRQDPGLGLRLIYFSYDVKMKEKGDIPEGYSVSREKKERFSLILESASTNQTSMYLCASSLGQGGQPQHFGDGTRLSIL.

V is TRBV28 and J is TRBJ1-6; TRBD1 is a possible D gene (5 bases). Germline CDR1 is MDHEN and CDR2 is SYDVKM. Trimming took 5 bases from V and 6 from J, leaving 17 bases between them. There are 16 residues in the CDR3. CDR3 sequence (DNA): TGTGCCAGCAGTACCGCGACAGCCATATCTAATTCACCCCTCCACTTT. Its protein product is CASSTATAISNSPLHF.

The chain uses TRBV28 and TRBJ2-7; TRBD1 matches 10 bases. The CDR3 is made up of 13 amino acids. The junction had 3 bases not matched to a gene; V was cut back by 7 bases and J by 3 bases. Germline V gene data show CDR1 as MDHEN and CDR2 as SYDVKM. This chain's CDR3 is CASKGTGDYEQYF. CDR3 DNA sequence: TGTGCCAGCAAAGGGACAGGGGACTACGAGCAGTACTTC.

In this sample, this clone turned up once. The chain joins TRBV28 to TRBJ2-4, with TRBD2 identical over 14 bases. The V gene's germline CDR1 is MDHEN and CDR2 SYDVKM. CDR3 length equals 17 residues. After removal of 6 bases from V and 2 bases from J, the junction contained 6 bases not matched to a gene. The CDR3 is CASSSGLAGGSKNIQYF. CDR3 in DNA: TGTGCCAGCAGCTCCGGACTAGCGGGGGGATCCAAAAACATTCAGTACTTC.

This chain joins TRBV7-9 and TRBJ1-6, with D possibly TRBD1 on 6 matching bases. Germline loops: CDR1 SEHNR, CDR2 FQNEAQ (reference sequence). Trimming shortened V by 3 bases and J by 9 bases, and 15 bases separated the two germline ends. The CDR3 runs to 15 residues. For the CDR3, the DNA is TGTGCCAGCAGCTTTCCAGGGGTGGATGGTTCACCCCTCCACTTT. Translated, it gives CASSFPGVDGSPLHF.

In this sample, this clone turned up once. The rearrangement joins TRBV4-1 to TRBJ1-5; 8 bases fit TRBD1. CDR1 is MGHRA and CDR2 is YSYEKL in the germline V gene. This CDR3 comprises 15 residues. V was clipped by 4 bases and J by 5 bases; unmatched bases: 7. The CDR3 region is CASSLQDRVDQPQHF. The DNA for the CDR3 is TGCGCCAGCAGCCTCCAGGACAGGGTCGATCAGCCCCAGCATTTT.

The J gene is TRBJ1-4, the V gene TRBV2; TRBD1 matches at 9 bases. The CDR3 consists of 14 residues. Trimming took 5 bases from V and 7 from J; bases not matched to a gene: 5. Per germline, CDR1 SNHLY and CDR2 FYNNEI. The CDR3 protein is CASSRDRVSEKLFF. For the CDR3, the DNA is TGTGCCAGCAGTCGGGACAGGGTATCTGAAAAACTGTTTTTT.

V is TRBV11-2 and J is TRBJ2-1; 7 bases map to TRBD1. Trimming removed 1 base from V and 3 bases from J; junction bases left unmatched: 3. The CDR3 has 15 amino acids. Germline V CDR1 and CDR2: SGHAT, FQNNGV. The CDR3 here is CASSLGTGLYNEQFF. The CDR3, as DNA: TGTGCCAGCAGCTTAGGGACAGGACTCTACAATGAGCAGTTCTTC.

The chain combines TRBV2 with TRBJ2-1; maybe TRBD1 (7 bases). V was trimmed by 3 bases and J by 7 bases, leaving 13 bases between them. The V gene's germline CDR1 is SNHLY and CDR2 FYNNEI. The CDR3 sequence is 14 residues long. The chain's CDR3 is CASSDDRDLNEQFF. The CDR3 bases are TGTGCCAGCAGTGATGACAGGGACTTAAATGAGCAGTTCTTC.

The chain has TRBV5-4 and TRBJ2-5; 7 nucleotides match TRBD2. This CDR3 is 14 amino acids long. From germline, CDR1 is SGHNT and CDR2 YYREEE (reference sequence). V shed 6 bases, J shed 3 bases, and the junction held 8 bases outside the gene matches. CDR3 coding DNA: TGTGCCAGCACGATGGCCAGCGGGGAAGAGACCCAGTACTTC. Encoded protein: CASTMASGEETQYF.

V usage is TRBV28 and J usage is TRBJ1-4, with 7 bases fitting TRBD1. The germline CDR1 and CDR2 sequences are MDHEN and SYDVKM. This CDR3 comprises 15 residues. V was clipped by 5 bases and J by 5 bases; unmatched bases: 8. CDR3 in amino acids: CASSTTGTENEKLFF. CDR3 nucleotide sequence: TGTGCCAGCAGTACAACCGGGACAGAAAATGAAAAACTGTTTTTT.

The V gene is TRBV4-1, the J gene TRBJ1-1; D remains unclear. Trimming pared 3 bases from V and 1 base from J, leaving 9 bases between. Germline V gene lookup returns CDR1 MGHRA and CDR2 YSYEKL. CDR3 length: 14 amino acids. The CDR3 DNA follows: TGCGCCAGCAGCCACCCCACACCGAACACTGAAGCTTTCTTT. Protein: CASSHPTPNTEAFF.

This chain uses TRBV2 with TRBJ1-6; 7 nucleotides match TRBD1. This CDR3 region has 14 residues. The V segment lost 6 bases and the J segment 7 bases; nucleotides outside the gene matches: 6. Per germline, CDR1 SNHLY and CDR2 FYNNEI. CDR3 sequence: CASSVDRLNSPLHF. As DNA, the CDR3 is TGTGCCAGCAGCGTGGACAGGCTCAATTCACCCCTCCACTTT. The whole variable domain, filled in from reference TRBV2 and TRBJ1-6, reads EPEVTQTPSHQVTQMGQEVILRCVPISNHLYFYWYRQILGQKVEFLVSFYNNEISEKSEIFDDQFSVERPDGSNFTLKIRSTKLEDSAMYFCASSVDRLNSPLHFGNGTRLTVT.

This sequence joins TRBV2 and TRBJ1-6; D perhaps matches TRBD1 (6 bases). Germline V gives CDR1 SNHLY, CDR2 FYNNEI. This CDR3 has 16 amino acids. Trimming removed 7 bases at V and 4 bases at J, with 17 bases between. DNA for the CDR3: TGTGCCAGCACCCCCGCAGGGGACCGATATAATTCACCCCTCCACTTT. This gives the protein CASTPAGDRYNSPLHF.

The genes are TRBV5-4 and TRBJ2-2; D is possibly TRBD1 (6 bases). This CDR3 has 16 residues. V lost 1 base and J 3 bases, leaving 13 bases between the germline ends. Per germline, CDR1 SGHNT and CDR2 YYREEE (reference sequence). CDR3 DNA sequence: TGTGCCAGCAGCTTGCGGGTCTCAGGGGACACCGGGGAGCTGTTTTTT. Translated, it gives CASSLRVSGDTGELFF.

The rearrangement joins TRBV20-1 to TRBJ2-5; D may be TRBD1 (5 bases). Trimming stripped 4 bases from V and 3 bases from J, with 6 bases between. The CDR3 spans 11 residues. Germline CDR1 reads DFQATT; CDR2 reads SNEGSKA (reference sequence). CDR3 in amino acids: CSATGKETQYF. CDR3 sequence (DNA): TGCAGTGCTACAGGGAAAGAGACCCAGTACTTC.

This clone appeared a few times. This chain joins TRBV25-1 and TRBJ2-2; 14 nucleotides line up with TRBD2. This CDR3 contains 16 residues. V was pared by 4 bases and J by 5 bases, with 3 bases of the junction left unmatched. Germline CDR1 is MGHDK and CDR2 is SYGVNS. This CDR3 is CASSGGLAGGTGELFF. CDR3 DNA sequence: TGTGCCAGCAGTGGAGGACTAGCGGGGGGTACCGGGGAGCTGTTTTTT.

The rearrangement uses TRBV9 and TRBJ2-5, with TRBD1 as a possible D gene (6 bases). The V gene lost 0 bases and the J gene lost 4 bases, with 10 bases spanning the gap. The CDR3 sequence is 14 residues long. Germline values: CDR1 SGDLS, CDR2 YYNGEE. In nucleotides, the CDR3 is TGTGCCAGCAGCGTAGTGGACAGCCTAGAGACCCAGTACTTC. Its translation is CASSVVDSLETQYF. Based on the CDR3 plus reference TRBV9 and TRBJ2-5, the full variable domain is DSGVTQTPKHLITATGQRVTLRCSPRSGDLSVYWYQQSLDQGLQFLIQYYNGEERAKGNILERFSAQQFPDLHSELNLSSLELGDSALYFCASSVVDSLETQYFGPGTRLLVL.

This rearrangement joins TRBV6-1 to TRBJ1-4, with no clear D. Germline V gives CDR1 MNHNS, CDR2 SASEGT. The germline V and J ends were trimmed by 2 bases and 8 bases, with 18 bases remaining between them. The CDR3 loop spans 16 amino acids. CDR3 DNA: TGTGCCAGCAGTGAATTTGGCAGCCTAGCGAGCGAAAAACTGTTTTTT. Amino acid sequence: CASSEFGSLASEKLFF.

This chain joins TRBV4-3 and TRBJ2-1, with 7 bases matching TRBD1. V lost 2 bases and J lost 7; bases outside the gene matches: 11. CDR3 length: 16 residues. Looked up from germline, CDR1 is LGHNA and CDR2 is YSLEER. The CDR3 loop is CASSQSDLGQSNEQFF. DNA for the CDR3: TGCGCCAGCAGCCAATCAGACCTGGGACAGTCTAATGAGCAGTTCTTC.

The chain recombines TRBV4-1 with TRBJ2-3; 8 bases are a match to TRBD2. This CDR3 comprises 15 residues. The germline V gene encodes CDR1 MGHRA and CDR2 YSYEKL. V gave up 2 bases and J gave up 4 bases; unmatched junction bases: 5. The CDR3 sequence is CASSQPGLDADTQYF. The CDR3 DNA follows: TGCGCCAGCAGCCAACCGGGACTAGATGCAGATACGCAGTATTTT.

The chain links TRBV9 to TRBJ2-5; 8 nucleotides align to TRBD2. Germline V gene sequence: CDR1 SGDLS, CDR2 YYNGEE. J was trimmed by 5 bases and V by 4 bases; bases with no gene match: 4. The CDR3 totals 13 residues. The chain's CDR3 is CASSPPGGETQYF. The CDR3 coding sequence is TGTGCCAGCAGCCCTCCGGGGGGGGAGACCCAGTACTTC.

The rearrangement links TRBV28 to TRBJ1-2, with D possibly being TRBD1 (5 bases). The CDR3 consists of 13 residues. CDR1 is MDHEN, CDR2 SYDVKM, per germline. Trimming removed 5 bases from V and 4 bases from J, with 11 bases in between. DNA for the CDR3: TGTGCCAGCAGTAACAGCGGGGGCTATGGCTACACCTTC. Its translation is CASSNSGGYGYTF.

This rearrangement joins TRBV5-6 to TRBJ2-7, with D possibly TRBD1 on 5 matching bases. The germline V gene encodes CDR1 SGHDT and CDR2 YYEEEE. V was pared by 5 bases and J by 7 bases, with 16 bases between. CDR3 length: 13 amino acids. DNA of the CDR3: TGTGCCAGCAGACACACTATAAAGGGGGAGCAGTACGTC. Translation: CASRHTIKGEQYV.

The V gene is TRBV5-1, the J gene TRBJ1-4; 7 nucleotides match TRBD1. The V gene end was trimmed by 4 bases and the J gene end by 1 base; junction bases not matched to a gene: 1. There are 14 residues in the CDR3. Germline CDR1 reads SGHRS; CDR2 reads YFSETQ. CDR3 loop: CASSGDRTNEKLFF. CDR3 DNA sequence: TGCGCCAGCAGCGGGGACAGAACTAATGAAAAACTGTTTTTT.